The source of this T cell receptor (beta chain) is a study of shared clonotypes between healthy human individuals. Trimming shortened V by 0 bases and J by 3 bases, and 6 bases separated the two germline ends. Germline CDR1 is LNHNV and CDR2 is YYDKDF (reference sequence). CDR3 length: 13 amino acids. Only in-frame clones appear in the TCRdb table, and some are missing; sequencing was by immunoSEQ multiplex PCR. The sample includes roughly 650,000 clones, approximately 97% of them seen just once. Sequencing was performed on naive CD4+ T cells sorted from blood. Subset of the sample: CD45RA+ positively selected. The clonotype was recovered from a woman in her thirties in good health. V gene TRBV15 combines with J gene TRBJ2-7; D not certain. CDR3 nucleotide sequence: TGTGCCACCAGCAGAGATAGGGACTACGAGCAGTACTTC. It translates to CATSRDRDYEQYF.